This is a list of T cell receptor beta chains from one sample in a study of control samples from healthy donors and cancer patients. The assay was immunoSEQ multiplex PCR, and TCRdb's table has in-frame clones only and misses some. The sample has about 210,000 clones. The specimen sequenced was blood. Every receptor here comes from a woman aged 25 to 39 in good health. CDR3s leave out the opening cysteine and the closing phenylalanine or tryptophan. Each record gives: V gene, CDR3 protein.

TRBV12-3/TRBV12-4	ASSSYRDGYT
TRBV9	ASSVEPLAGVEQY
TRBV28	ASSFLQGNTEAF
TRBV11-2	ASSPEPSRPGREQF
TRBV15	ATSRDLPRSNQPQH
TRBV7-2	ASSPGQGPGELF
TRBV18	ASSLRGGEAF
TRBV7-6	ASSIRGAGGYT
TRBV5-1	ASRGDLNTEAF
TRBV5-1	ASHVGQSFTDTQY
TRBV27	ASSLYSGTEAF
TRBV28	ATIPLGNYGYT
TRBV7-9	ASSLAQTVYNEQF
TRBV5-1	ASSVGGAGGELF
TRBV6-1	ASISGVAAVEQF
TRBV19	ASSITPGIYEQY
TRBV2	ASSGRDRRNEQY
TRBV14	ASRPTGGGTDTQY
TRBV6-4	ASSDSLAGGDTQY
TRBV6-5	ASSYSKSNSPLH
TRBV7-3	ASSLRTSTDTQY
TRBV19	ASRSGTGGRNTQY
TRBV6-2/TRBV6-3	ASSYSGGYYEQY
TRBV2	ASSDALFGTGNEKLF
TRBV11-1	ASASRVRTDTQY
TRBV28	ASRTGQTGNTIY
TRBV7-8	ASSSTDRSAYEQY
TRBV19	ASSPRATSSYEQY
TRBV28	ASSPRISPLH
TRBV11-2	ASSFGTGGPEAF
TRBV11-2	ASSLGGRETQY
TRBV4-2	ASSQERGGQETQY
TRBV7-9	ASSLGQGFSNSPLH
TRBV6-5	AVKTSPYEQY
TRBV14	ASSQDKFTGTKYY
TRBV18	ASSPSPSGTGTGNTIY
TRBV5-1	ASSSSGRGSGYT
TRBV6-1	ASSAEPRGALGTQY
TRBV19	ASSTEHLPTKTQY
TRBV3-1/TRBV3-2	ASSQARDPLH
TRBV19	ASSQVPLRYT
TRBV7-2	ASSHNQGVNSPLH
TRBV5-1	ASSLGAGGRQETQY
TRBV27	ASSPSPDSPLGEKLF
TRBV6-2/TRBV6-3	ASSYPPRHRLYEQY
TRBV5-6	ASSLAVRRYT
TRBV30	AWSVTGLGAF
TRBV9	ASSPGGLSREQY
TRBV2	ASNPTGRWGELF
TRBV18	ASSLKTREEAF
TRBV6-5	ASSYSRGGGTEAF